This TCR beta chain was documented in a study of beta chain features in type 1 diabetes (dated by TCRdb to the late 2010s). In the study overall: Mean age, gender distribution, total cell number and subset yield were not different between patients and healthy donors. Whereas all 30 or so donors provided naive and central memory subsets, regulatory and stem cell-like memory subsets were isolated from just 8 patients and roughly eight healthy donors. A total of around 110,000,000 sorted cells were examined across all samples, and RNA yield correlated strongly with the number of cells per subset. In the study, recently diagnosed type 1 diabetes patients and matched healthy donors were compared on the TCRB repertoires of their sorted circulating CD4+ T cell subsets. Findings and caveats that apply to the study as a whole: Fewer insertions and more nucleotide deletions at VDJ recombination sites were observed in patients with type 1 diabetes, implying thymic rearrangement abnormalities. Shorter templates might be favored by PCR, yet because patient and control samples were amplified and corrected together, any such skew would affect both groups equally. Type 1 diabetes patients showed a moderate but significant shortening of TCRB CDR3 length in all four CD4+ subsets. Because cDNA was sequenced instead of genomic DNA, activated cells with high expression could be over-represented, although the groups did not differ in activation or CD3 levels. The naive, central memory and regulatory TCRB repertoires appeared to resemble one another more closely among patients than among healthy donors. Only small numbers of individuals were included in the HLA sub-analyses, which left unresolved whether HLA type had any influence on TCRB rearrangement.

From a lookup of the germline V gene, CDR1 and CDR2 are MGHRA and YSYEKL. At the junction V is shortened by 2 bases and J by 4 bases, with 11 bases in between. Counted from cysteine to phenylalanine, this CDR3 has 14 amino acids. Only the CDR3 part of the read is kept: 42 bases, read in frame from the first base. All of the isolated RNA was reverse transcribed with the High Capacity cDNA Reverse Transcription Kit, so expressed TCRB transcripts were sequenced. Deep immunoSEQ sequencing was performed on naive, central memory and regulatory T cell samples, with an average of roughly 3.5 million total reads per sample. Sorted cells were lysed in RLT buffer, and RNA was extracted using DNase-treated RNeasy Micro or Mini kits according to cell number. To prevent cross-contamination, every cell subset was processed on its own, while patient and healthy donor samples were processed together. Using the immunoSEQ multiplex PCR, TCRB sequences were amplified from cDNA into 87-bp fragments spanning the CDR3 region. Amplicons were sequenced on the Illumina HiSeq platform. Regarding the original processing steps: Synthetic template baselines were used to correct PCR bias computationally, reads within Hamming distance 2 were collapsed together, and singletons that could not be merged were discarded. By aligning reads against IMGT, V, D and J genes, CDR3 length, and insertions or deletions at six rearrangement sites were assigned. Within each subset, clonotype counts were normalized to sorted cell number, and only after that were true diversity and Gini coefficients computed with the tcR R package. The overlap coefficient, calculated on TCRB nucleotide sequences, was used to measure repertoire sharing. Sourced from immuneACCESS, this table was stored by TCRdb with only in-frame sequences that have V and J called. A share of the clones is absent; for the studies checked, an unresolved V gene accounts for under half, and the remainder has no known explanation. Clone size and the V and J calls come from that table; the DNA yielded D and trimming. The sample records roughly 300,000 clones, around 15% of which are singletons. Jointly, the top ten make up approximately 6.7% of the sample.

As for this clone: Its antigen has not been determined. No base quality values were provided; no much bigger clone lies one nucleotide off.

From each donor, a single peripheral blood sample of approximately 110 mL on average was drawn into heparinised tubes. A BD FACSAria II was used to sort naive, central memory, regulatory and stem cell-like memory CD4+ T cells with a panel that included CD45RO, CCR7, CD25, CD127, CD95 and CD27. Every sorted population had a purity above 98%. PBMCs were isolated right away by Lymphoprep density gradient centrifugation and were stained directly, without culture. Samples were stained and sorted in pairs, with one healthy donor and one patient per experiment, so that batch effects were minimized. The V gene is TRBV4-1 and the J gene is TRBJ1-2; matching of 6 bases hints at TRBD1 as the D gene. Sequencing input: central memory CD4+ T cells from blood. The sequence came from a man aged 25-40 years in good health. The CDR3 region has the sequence CASSQFTGFYGYTF. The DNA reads TGCGCCAGCAGCCAATTCACAGGGTTCTATGGCTACACCTTC.